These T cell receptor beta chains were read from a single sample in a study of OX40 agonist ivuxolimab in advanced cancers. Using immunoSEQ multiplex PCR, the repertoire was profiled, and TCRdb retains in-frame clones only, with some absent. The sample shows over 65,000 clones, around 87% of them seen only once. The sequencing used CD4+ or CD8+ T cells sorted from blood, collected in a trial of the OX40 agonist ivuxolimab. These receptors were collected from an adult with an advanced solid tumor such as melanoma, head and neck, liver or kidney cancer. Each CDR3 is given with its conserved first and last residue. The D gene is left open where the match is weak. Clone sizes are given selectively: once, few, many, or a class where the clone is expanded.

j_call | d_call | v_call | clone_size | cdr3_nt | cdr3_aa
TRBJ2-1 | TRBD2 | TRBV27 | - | TGTGCCAGCAGGAAAGCGGGAGGATCCTACAATGAGCAGTTCTTC | CASRKAGGSYNEQFF
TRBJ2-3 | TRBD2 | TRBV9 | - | TGTGCCAGCAGCGTAAAGGCGGGGGACACAGATACGCAGTATTTT | CASSVKAGDTDTQYF
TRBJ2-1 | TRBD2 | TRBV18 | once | TGTGCCAGCTCACCCTCCCGGACAAGGTCAACTAGCGGGAGTACAAATGAGCAGTTCTTC | CASSPSRTRSTSGSTNEQFF
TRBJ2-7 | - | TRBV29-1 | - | TGCAGCGTTGGGGAGGCCCCCTACGAGCAGTACTTC | CSVGEAPYEQYF
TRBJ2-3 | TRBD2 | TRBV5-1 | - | TGCGCCAGCAGCCCCCGGGAGGGCCTAGCGGGAGTAACAGATACGCAGTATTTT | CASSPREGLAGVTDTQYF
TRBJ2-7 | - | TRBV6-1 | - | TGTGCCAGCCTCCAGGTAAGGCTGAACGAGCAGTACTTC | CASLQVRLNEQYF
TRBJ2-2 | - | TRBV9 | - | TGTGCCAGCAGCCCCCAACTTCCCGGGGAGCTGTTTTTT | CASSPQLPGELFF
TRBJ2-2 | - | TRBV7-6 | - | TGTGCCAGCAGCCAGGGGCAGGGGAGGTCCGGGGAGCTGTTTTTT | CASSQGQGRSGELFF
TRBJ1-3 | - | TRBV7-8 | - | TGTGCCAGCAGCCCCCTAGGCCTGCCCGGAGGAAACACCATATATTTT | CASSPLGLPGGNTIYF
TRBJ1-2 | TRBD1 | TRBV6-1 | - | TGTGCCAGCAGTCCGACAGGGGATTATGGCTACACCTTC | CASSPTGDYGYTF
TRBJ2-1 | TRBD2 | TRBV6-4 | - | TGTGCCAGCAGTGACTGGTCTAGCGGGGGGTATGAGCAGTTCTTC | CASSDWSSGGYEQFF
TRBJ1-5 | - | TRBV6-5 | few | TGTGCCAGCAGCTTCGGACGGAATCAGCCCCAGCATTTT | CASSFGRNQPQHF
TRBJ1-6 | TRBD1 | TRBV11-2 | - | TGTGCCAGCAGCTTAGCAGGGGGGAATTCACCCCTCCACTTT | CASSLAGGNSPLHF
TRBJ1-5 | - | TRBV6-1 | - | TGTGCCAGCAGTGACCGCGGACAAGGCAATCAGCCCCAGCATTTT | CASSDRGQGNQPQHF
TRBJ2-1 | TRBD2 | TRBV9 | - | TGTGCCAGCAGCGCTGCCGGGACTAGCATGAGTGAGCAGTTCTTC | CASSAAGTSMSEQFF
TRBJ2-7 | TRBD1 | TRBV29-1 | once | TGCAGCGTTACTGGGACAGCCTACGAGCAGTACTTC | CSVTGTAYEQYF
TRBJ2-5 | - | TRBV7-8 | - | TGTGCCAGCAGCTTAGACTCATTCCGAGGGGGGAACCAGTACTTC | CASSLDSFRGGNQYF
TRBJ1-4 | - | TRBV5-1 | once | TGCGCCAGCAGCTTGGGATGGCTGGGAGAAAAACTGTTTTTT | CASSLGWLGEKLFF
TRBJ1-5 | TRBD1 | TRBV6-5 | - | TGTGCCAGCAGTTCCCAGGGGGCAGGAAGCAATCAGCTCCAGCATTTT | CASSSQGAGSNQLQHF
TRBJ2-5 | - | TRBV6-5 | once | TGTGCCAGCAGTCGACCGCCGCTATCTCGAGAGACCCAGTACTTC | CASSRPPLSRETQYF
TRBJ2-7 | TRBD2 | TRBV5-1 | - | TGCGCCAGCAGCTTGGCCGCTTTAGCGGGAATCTACGAGCAGTACTTC | CASSLAALAGIYEQYF
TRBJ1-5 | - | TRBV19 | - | TGTGCCAGTAGGGTTCAGGTCCATAGCAATCAGCCCCAGCATTTT | CASRVQVHSNQPQHF
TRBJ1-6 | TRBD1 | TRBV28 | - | TGTGCCAGCACCGCCCAGGGGGCTCTGGGTTCACCCCTCCACTTT | CASTAQGALGSPLHF
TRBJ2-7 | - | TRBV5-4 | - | TGTGCCAGCAGCTTGGACCAAACGGCCGAGCAGTACTTC | CASSLDQTAEQYF
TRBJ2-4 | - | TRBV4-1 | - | TGCGCCAGCAGCCAAGAATTCGGGGGCGCAGCCACCCTAGCCAAAAACATTCAGTACTTC | CASSQEFGGAATLAKNIQYF
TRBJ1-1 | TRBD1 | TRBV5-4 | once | TGTGCCAGCAGCTTGGACAGGGGGAGGACTGAAGCTTTCTTT | CASSLDRGRTEAFF
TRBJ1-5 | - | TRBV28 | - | TGTGCCAGCAGTCTGACAAGGGGGGGCAATCAGCCCCAGCATTTT | CASSLTRGGNQPQHF
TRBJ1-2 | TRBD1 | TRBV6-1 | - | TGTGCCAGCCGTTTGGGGACAGGGGACAACTATGGCTACACCTTC | CASRLGTGDNYGYTF
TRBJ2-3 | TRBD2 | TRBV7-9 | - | TGTGCCAGCACCAATCTAGCGGGAGTAAATACGCAGTATTTT | CASTNLAGVNTQYF
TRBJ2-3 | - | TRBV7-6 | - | TGTGCCAGCAGCGACACAGATACGCAGTATTTT | CASSDTDTQYF
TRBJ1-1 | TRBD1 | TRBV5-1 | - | TGCGCCAGCAGCTTGAGACAGGGTTCCCCGGAGGCTTTCTTT | CASSLRQGSPEAFF
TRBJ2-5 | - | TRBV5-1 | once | TGCGCCAGCAGCTACGGTACCCAAGAGACCCAGTACTTC | CASSYGTQETQYF
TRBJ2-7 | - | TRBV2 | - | TGTGCCAGCTCACCAGACAATCTCGAGCAGTACTTC | CASSPDNLEQYF
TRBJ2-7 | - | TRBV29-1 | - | TGCAGCGCTGGGACTTACGAGCAGTACTTC | CSAGTYEQYF
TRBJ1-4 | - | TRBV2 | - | TGTGCCCGCCGGGGGGCCGGAGGTGAAAAACTGTTTTTT | CARRGAGGEKLFF
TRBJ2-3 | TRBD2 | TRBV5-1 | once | TGCGCCAGCAGCTCGACTAGCGGGGGGGCCTCAGATACGCAGTATTTT | CASSSTSGGASDTQYF
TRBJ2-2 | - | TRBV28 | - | TGTGCCAGCAGTTCCCTTAGAGGGAACACCGGGGAGCTGTTTTTT | CASSSLRGNTGELFF
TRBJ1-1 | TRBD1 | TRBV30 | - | TGTGCCTGGAGTCCCGTCAACAGGGGGCGAGTGAACACTGAAGCTTTCTTT | CAWSPVNRGRVNTEAFF
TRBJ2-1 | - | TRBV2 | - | TGTGCCAGCAGGAGGGACTACAATGAGCAGTTCTTC | CASRRDYNEQFF
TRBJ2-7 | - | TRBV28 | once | TGTGCCAGCAGTTTCTTAAGCTACGAGCAGTACTTC | CASSFLSYEQYF
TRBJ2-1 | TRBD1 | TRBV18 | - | TGTGCCAGCTCACCGTCAGGGGGATACAATGAGCAGTTCTTC | CASSPSGGYNEQFF
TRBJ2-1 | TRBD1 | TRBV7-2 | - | TGTGCCAGCAGCTTAAGAGGGACAGGGTGGATGAATGAGCAGTTCTTC | CASSLRGTGWMNEQFF
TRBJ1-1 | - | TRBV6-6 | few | TGTGCCAGCAGTTCCCAGAACACTGAAGCTTTCTTT | CASSSQNTEAFF
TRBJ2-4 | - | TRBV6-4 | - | TGTGCCAGCAGAGTAGGGGACATTCAGTACTTC | CASRVGDIQYF
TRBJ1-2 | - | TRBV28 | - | TGTGCCAGCAGCGTCGGACGGAGGGCTTCTGGCTACACCTTC | CASSVGRRASGYTF
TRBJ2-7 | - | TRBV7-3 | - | TGTGCCAGCAGCTTAAGCCTTTTGAGCTCCTACGAGCAGTACTTC | CASSLSLLSSYEQYF
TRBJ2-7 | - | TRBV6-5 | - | TGTGCCAGCAGTTACGAGGGGACCTACGAGCAGTACTTC | CASSYEGTYEQYF
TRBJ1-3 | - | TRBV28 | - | TGTGCCAGCAGTTTCTACCGGGGCTCTGGAAACACCATATATTTT | CASSFYRGSGNTIYF
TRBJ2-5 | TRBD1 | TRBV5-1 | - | TGCGCCAGCAGCTTGGGCCCGATAGGACAGGGGTTAGAGACCCAGTACTTC | CASSLGPIGQGLETQYF
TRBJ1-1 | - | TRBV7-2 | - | TGTGCCAGCAGCTTAGCGAGGGCAGCCAACACTGAAGCTTTCTTT | CASSLARAANTEAFF
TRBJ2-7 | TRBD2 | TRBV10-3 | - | TGTGCCATCAGTGGCCGGGAGGCCGTCTACGAGCAGTACTTC | CAISGREAVYEQYF
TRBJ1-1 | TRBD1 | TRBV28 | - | TGTGCCACGACTTTAATGACAGGGGTGACTGAAGCTTTCTTT | CATTLMTGVTEAFF
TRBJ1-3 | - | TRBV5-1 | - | TGCGCCAGCAGCTTCAGCTCTGGAAACACCATATATTTT | CASSFSSGNTIYF